A selection of T cell receptor beta chains follows, all from one sample in a study of lymphopenia after photon versus proton radiotherapy. Using immunoSEQ multiplex PCR, the repertoire was profiled, and TCRdb retains in-frame clones only, with some absent. Among roughly 15,000 clones, around 86% were seen once, and the ten largest hold under 14%. Sequencing used peripheral blood, obtained from a patient treated with proton-based radiotherapy. The receptor set was obtained from a man in his 70s with pancreatic cancer. Both conserved end residues are part of each CDR3. The D gene is left open where the match is weak. Clone size, where shown, is once, few, many, or a class for clones that have expanded.

clone size: .
D gene: .
J gene: TRBJ2-1
V gene: TRBV14
CDR3 protein: CASSQNPPPLYNEQFF
CDR3 DNA: TGTGCCAGCAGCCAAAATCCACCCCCTCTTTACAATGAGCAGTTCTTC

clone size: .
D gene: .
J gene: TRBJ2-1
V gene: TRBV5-5
CDR3 protein: CASSFYEGTSYNEQFF
CDR3 DNA: TGTGCCAGCAGCTTTTATGAGGGTACCTCCTACAATGAGCAGTTCTTC

clone size: .
D gene: .
J gene: TRBJ1-3
V gene: TRBV9
CDR3 protein: CASSVVGGSSSGNTIYF
CDR3 DNA: TGTGCCAGCAGCGTAGTCGGGGGGTCGAGCTCTGGAAACACCATATATTTT

clone size: few
D gene: TRBD2
J gene: TRBJ2-3
V gene: TRBV6-1
CDR3 protein: CASSEAVGGADTQYF
CDR3 DNA: TGTGCCAGCAGTGAAGCGGTGGGGGGGGCAGATACGCAGTATTTT

clone size: .
D gene: .
J gene: TRBJ2-2
V gene: TRBV29-1
CDR3 protein: CSSKEDLNTGELFF
CDR3 DNA: TGCAGCTCCAAGGAGGACCTAAACACCGGGGAGCTGTTTTTT

clone size: .
D gene: .
J gene: TRBJ2-5
V gene: TRBV18
CDR3 protein: CASSPGTSETQYF
CDR3 DNA: TGTGCCAGCTCACCTGGGACATCAGAGACCCAGTACTTC

clone size: .
D gene: .
J gene: TRBJ1-2
V gene: TRBV7-9
CDR3 protein: CASSLSVPGGSYGYTF
CDR3 DNA: TGTGCCAGCAGCTTATCAGTCCCGGGCGGGAGCTATGGCTACACCTTC

clone size: .
D gene: TRBD1
J gene: TRBJ2-2
V gene: TRBV19
CDR3 protein: CASSIRGQGELFF
CDR3 DNA: TGTGCCAGTAGTATAAGGGGGCAAGGGGAGCTGTTTTTT

clone size: .
D gene: TRBD1
J gene: TRBJ1-4
V gene: TRBV6-6
CDR3 protein: CASSNGQGGSNEKLFF
CDR3 DNA: TGTGCCAGCAGTAACGGACAGGGGGGATCTAATGAAAAACTGTTTTTT

clone size: .
D gene: .
J gene: TRBJ2-5
V gene: TRBV29-1
CDR3 protein: CSVGQGGETQYF
CDR3 DNA: TGCAGCGTTGGGCAGGGGGGGGAGACCCAGTACTTC

clone size: .
D gene: .
J gene: TRBJ1-1
V gene: TRBV5-1
CDR3 protein: CASSLVSINTEAFF
CDR3 DNA: TGCGCCAGCAGCTTGGTTTCGATTAACACTGAAGCTTTCTTT

clone size: .
D gene: .
J gene: TRBJ2-5
V gene: TRBV10-1
CDR3 protein: CASSESVLETQYF
CDR3 DNA: TGCGCCAGCAGTGAGTCCGTACTAGAGACCCAGTACTTC

clone size: .
D gene: .
J gene: TRBJ1-5
V gene: TRBV19
CDR3 protein: CASTQGNQPQHF
CDR3 DNA: TGTGCCAGTACCCAGGGCAATCAGCCCCAGCATTTT

clone size: .
D gene: .
J gene: TRBJ1-1
V gene: TRBV7-9
CDR3 protein: CASSLGDRYTEAFF
CDR3 DNA: TGTGCCAGCAGCTTAGGGGACCGTTACACTGAAGCTTTCTTT

clone size: .
D gene: .
J gene: TRBJ2-1
V gene: TRBV21-1
CDR3 protein: CASSKKDRRAVSYNEQFF
CDR3 DNA: TGTGCCAGCAGCAAAAAGGACCGCAGGGCGGTCTCCTACAATGAGCAGTTCTTC

clone size: .
D gene: TRBD1
J gene: TRBJ2-5
V gene: TRBV4-1
CDR3 protein: CASSGPGTGRETQYF
CDR3 DNA: TGCGCCAGCAGCGGTCCCGGGACAGGGCGAGAGACCCAGTACTTC

clone size: .
D gene: TRBD1
J gene: TRBJ1-1
V gene: TRBV7-9
CDR3 protein: CASSTQGTTNTEAFF
CDR3 DNA: TGTGCCAGCAGTACACAGGGGACAACTAACACTGAAGCTTTCTTT

clone size: .
D gene: .
J gene: TRBJ2-7
V gene: TRBV10-3
CDR3 protein: CAISPYGDSYEQYF
CDR3 DNA: TGTGCCATCAGTCCCTATGGTGATTCCTACGAGCAGTACTTC

clone size: .
D gene: .
J gene: TRBJ2-7
V gene: TRBV7-9
CDR3 protein: CASSLDAPGWNEQYF
CDR3 DNA: TGTGCCAGCAGCTTAGATGCTCCGGGTTGGAACGAGCAGTACTTC

clone size: once
D gene: .
J gene: TRBJ2-7
V gene: TRBV18
CDR3 protein: CASSPAGLLAYEQYF
CDR3 DNA: TGTGCCAGCTCACCAGCCGGCCTGCTCGCCTACGAGCAGTACTTC

clone size: .
D gene: TRBD1
J gene: TRBJ1-2
V gene: TRBV7-9
CDR3 protein: CASSLQFTGVGYTF
CDR3 DNA: TGTGCCAGCAGCTTACAATTCACAGGGGTAGGCTACACCTTC

clone size: .
D gene: TRBD1
J gene: TRBJ1-4
V gene: TRBV19
CDR3 protein: CASSMDRGSVSNEKLFF
CDR3 DNA: TGTGCCAGTAGTATGGACAGGGGATCGGTGTCTAATGAAAAACTGTTTTTT

clone size: .
D gene: .
J gene: TRBJ1-2
V gene: TRBV2
CDR3 protein: CASSEARSTHGYTF
CDR3 DNA: TGTGCCAGCAGTGAAGCGCGATCGACTCATGGCTACACCTTC

clone size: .
D gene: .
J gene: TRBJ2-7
V gene: TRBV18
CDR3 protein: CASSYGTDSYEQYF
CDR3 DNA: TGTGCCAGCTCATATGGGACCGATTCCTACGAGCAGTACTTC

clone size: .
D gene: .
J gene: TRBJ1-3
V gene: TRBV25-1
CDR3 protein: CASSESYSGNTIYF
CDR3 DNA: TGTGCCAGCAGTGAGAGTTACTCTGGAAACACCATATATTTT

clone size: .
D gene: TRBD1
J gene: TRBJ2-7
V gene: TRBV7-9
CDR3 protein: CASTLDGTETYEQYF
CDR3 DNA: TGTGCCAGCACGTTGGACGGGACAGAGACCTACGAGCAGTACTTC

clone size: .
D gene: .
J gene: TRBJ1-2
V gene: TRBV6-1
CDR3 protein: CASSESPDHLYGYTF
CDR3 DNA: TGTGCCAGCAGTGAATCTCCGGACCACCTCTATGGCTACACCTTC

clone size: .
D gene: .
J gene: TRBJ2-7
V gene: TRBV5-8
CDR3 protein: CASSVRQSSYEQYF
CDR3 DNA: TGTGCCAGCAGCGTTCGACAGAGCTCCTACGAGCAGTACTTC

clone size: .
D gene: .
J gene: TRBJ1-1
V gene: TRBV18
CDR3 protein: CASSPQGGNTEAFF
CDR3 DNA: TGTGCCAGCTCACCACAGGGGGGGAACACTGAAGCTTTCTTT

clone size: .
D gene: TRBD2
J gene: TRBJ2-1
V gene: TRBV2
CDR3 protein: CASSESGRWTSGRIGNEQFF
CDR3 DNA: TGTGCCAGCAGTGAAAGTGGGAGGTGGACTAGCGGGAGAATAGGGAATGAGCAGTTCTTC

clone size: .
D gene: .
J gene: TRBJ2-1
V gene: TRBV5-1
CDR3 protein: CASREQNEQFF
CDR3 DNA: TGCGCCAGCAGGGAACAAAATGAGCAGTTCTTC

clone size: once
D gene: TRBD1
J gene: TRBJ2-7
V gene: TRBV25-1
CDR3 protein: CASRPTGGSEQYF
CDR3 DNA: TGTGCCAGCAGGCCGACAGGGGGGAGCGAGCAGTACTTC

clone size: .
D gene: .
J gene: TRBJ1-5
V gene: TRBV5-5
CDR3 protein: CASSLEYRVGGQPQHF
CDR3 DNA: TGTGCCAGCAGCTTGGAATATCGTGTAGGAGGTCAGCCCCAGCATTTT

clone size: .
D gene: TRBD2
J gene: TRBJ2-1
V gene: TRBV11-2
CDR3 protein: CASRPAGRPRGEQFF
CDR3 DNA: TGTGCCAGCAGGCCAGCGGGACGCCCCCGGGGTGAGCAGTTCTTC

clone size: .
D gene: TRBD1
J gene: TRBJ2-7
V gene: TRBV10-3
CDR3 protein: CAMSSPGTGGYEQYF
CDR3 DNA: TGTGCCATGTCTTCCCCCGGGACAGGGGGGTACGAGCAGTACTTC

clone size: .
D gene: .
J gene: TRBJ1-5
V gene: TRBV6-5
CDR3 protein: CASSYSGVNSNQPQHF
CDR3 DNA: TGTGCCAGCAGTTACTCGGGCGTTAATAGCAATCAGCCCCAGCATTTT

clone size: .
D gene: .
J gene: TRBJ2-2
V gene: TRBV6-1
CDR3 protein: CASSEFGTRNTGELFF
CDR3 DNA: TGTGCCAGCAGTGAATTCGGGACAAGGAACACCGGGGAGCTGTTTTTT

clone size: .
D gene: .
J gene: TRBJ2-1
V gene: TRBV5-1
CDR3 protein: CASSLWSEQFF
CDR3 DNA: TGCGCCAGCAGCTTGTGGAGTGAGCAGTTCTTC

clone size: .
D gene: .
J gene: TRBJ1-2
V gene: TRBV9
CDR3 protein: CASSGPPGGDYTF
CDR3 DNA: TGTGCCAGCAGTGGGCCGCCTGGTGGCGACTACACCTTC

clone size: .
D gene: .
J gene: TRBJ1-2
V gene: TRBV5-6
CDR3 protein: CASSFGTLTNYGYTF
CDR3 DNA: TGTGCCAGCAGCTTCGGGACTCTCACTAACTATGGCTACACCTTC

clone size: .
D gene: .
J gene: TRBJ1-1
V gene: TRBV5-4
CDR3 protein: CASRDAGVNTEAFF
CDR3 DNA: TGTGCCAGCAGGGATGCTGGGGTGAACACTGAAGCTTTCTTT

clone size: .
D gene: .
J gene: TRBJ1-1
V gene: TRBV27
CDR3 protein: CASKVATEAFF
CDR3 DNA: TGTGCCAGCAAGGTGGCCACTGAAGCTTTCTTT

clone size: .
D gene: .
J gene: TRBJ1-6
V gene: TRBV5-1
CDR3 protein: CASSLDQVYNSPLHF
CDR3 DNA: TGCGCCAGCAGCTTGGATCAGGTCTATAATTCACCCCTCCACTTT

clone size: few
D gene: .
J gene: TRBJ2-7
V gene: TRBV19
CDR3 protein: CASRAPEGRGVYF
CDR3 DNA: TGTGCCAGTAGGGCCCCGGAGGGTAGAGGGGTGTACTTC

clone size: .
D gene: .
J gene: TRBJ2-7
V gene: TRBV19
CDR3 protein: CASAVGRTVGEQYF
CDR3 DNA: TGTGCCAGTGCCGTGGGACGGACGGTCGGCGAGCAGTACTTC

clone size: .
D gene: .
J gene: TRBJ1-1
V gene: TRBV21-1
CDR3 protein: CASSKREEVEAFF
CDR3 DNA: TGTGCCAGCAGCAAACGGGAGGAAGTTGAAGCTTTCTTT

clone size: .
D gene: TRBD1
J gene: TRBJ1-4
V gene: TRBV27
CDR3 protein: CASSRTGFNEKLFF
CDR3 DNA: TGTGCCAGCAGTAGGACAGGGTTTAATGAAAAACTGTTTTTT

clone size: .
D gene: TRBD1
J gene: TRBJ2-6
V gene: TRBV5-1
CDR3 protein: CASSFSPGQGRSGANVLTF
CDR3 DNA: TGCGCCAGCAGCTTCTCCCCGGGACAGGGGCGCTCTGGGGCCAACGTCCTGACTTTC

clone size: .
D gene: .
J gene: TRBJ2-5
V gene: TRBV28
CDR3 protein: CASSFPGSWETQYF
CDR3 DNA: TGTGCCAGCAGTTTCCCCGGGTCTTGGGAGACCCAGTACTTC